Each of the 20 T cell receptor beta chains below was sequenced from the same sample in a study of identical twins. TCRdb passed the 5' RACE reads through MiXCR, listing each CDR3 protein once. In the table there are hundreds of thousands of distinct CDR3 sequences, 15% to 20% of which are singletons. This same sample was also taken into another study, of T cells expressing NK-cell markers.

Sequenced material: PBMCs. These receptor sequences come from a woman under 30 in good health.

V gene TRBV5-1 combines with J gene TRBJ1-1; no definite D call. CDR1 and CDR2 (germline): SGHRS, YFSETQ. V was cut by 2 bases and J by 5 bases, with 16 bases left in between. The CDR3 length is 15 residues. CDR3 loop: CASSFQADLGTEAFF. The CDR3 region has the DNA TGCGCCAGCAGCTTCCAGGCAGACCTAGGAACTGAAGCTTTCTTT.

In this sample, this clonotype turned up a few times. The chain couples TRBV24-1 to TRBJ2-1, with D possibly TRBD2 on 5 matching bases. Trimming cost V 4 bases and J 9 bases, with 12 bases left between them. Germline V gene data show CDR1 as KGHDR and CDR2 as SFDVKD. This CDR3 contains 13 residues. In nucleotides, the CDR3 is TGTGCCACCAGTGACGGAGGCAGGACTGAGCAGTTCTTC. It encodes CATSDGGRTEQFF.

This clonotype has a single count. This sequence joins TRBV20-1 and TRBJ1-2, with 10 positions matching TRBD1. V was clipped by 1 base and J by 8 bases; unmatched bases: 10. The CDR3 runs 15 residues. CDR1 is DFQATT and CDR2 is SNEGSKA in the germline V gene (reference sequence). CDR3 bases: TGCAGTGCTAGAGTAGGGAGACAGGGGGCATGGGGCTACACCTTC. Translation gives CSARVGRQGAWGYTF.

The rearrangement uses TRBV7-9 and TRBJ2-7; weak D call: TRBD1 (5 bases). Germline V lookup: CDR1 SEHNR, CDR2 FQNEAQ (reference sequence). The V and J ends lost 1 base and 4 bases respectively, with 11 bases between them. CDR3 size: 14 residues. The CDR3 loop reads CASSLVRTPYEQYF. The CDR3 nucleotides read TGTGCCAGCAGCTTAGTTCGGACACCTTACGAGCAGTACTTC.

The rearrangement uses TRBV6-2 or TRBV6-3 and TRBJ1-1; D ambiguous. Trimming removed 8 bases from V and 4 bases from J, with 8 bases in between. This CDR3 is built from 11 residues. Germline V gene lookup returns CDR1 MNHEY and CDR2 SVGEGT. The CDR3 loop is CASEGLTEAFF. The CDR3 bases are TGTGCCAGCGAGGGCCTCACTGAAGCTTTCTTT.

This clonotype was seen at least ten times. V usage is TRBV12-3 or TRBV12-4 and J usage is TRBJ1-5; D remains unclear. V was trimmed by 3 bases and J by 4 bases, leaving 7 bases between them. The CDR3 runs to 13 residues. CDR3 protein: CASSLTSNQPQHF. The CDR3 nucleotides are TGTGCCAGCAGTTTGACAAGTAATCAGCCCCAGCATTTT.

V and J are TRBV29-1 and TRBJ1-2, with a tentative D call TRBD1 (5 bases). V shed 2 bases and J shed 2 bases, with 12 bases lying between them. In germline, CDR1 is SQVTM, CDR2 ANQGSEA. The CDR3 is 14 residues long. CDR3: CSVELGPQNYGYTF. CDR3 DNA sequence: TGCAGCGTTGAATTGGGGCCACAGAACTATGGCTACACCTTC. The variable domain in full, completed from reference TRBV29-1 and TRBJ1-2, reads SAVISQKPSRDICQRGTSLTIQCQVDSQVTMMFWYRQQPGQSLTLIATANQGSEATYESGFVIDKFPISRPNLTFSTLTVSNMSPEDSSIYLCSVELGPQNYGYTFGSGTRLTVV.

The chain combines TRBV7-2 with TRBJ2-1; 11 bases fit TRBD2. This CDR3 region has 15 residues. V shed 7 bases, J shed 3 bases, and the junction held 5 bases outside the gene matches. CDR1 and CDR2 (germline): SGHTA, FQGNSA. The CDR3 loop is CASTLTSGNYNEQFF. Here the CDR3 DNA reads TGTGCCAGCACCTTGACTAGCGGGAACTACAATGAGCAGTTCTTC.

V is TRBV3-1 and J is TRBJ2-4; 8 bases line up with TRBD2. This CDR3 contains 16 residues. Trimming cost V 4 bases and J 0 bases; bases outside gene matches: 5. CDR1 and CDR2 (germline): LGHDT, YNNKEL (reference sequence). The CDR3 loop reads CASSLAAGGAKNIQYF. CDR3 DNA sequence: TGTGCCAGCAGCCTCGCGGCGGGAGGAGCCAAAAACATTCAGTACTTC.

The genes are TRBV10-3 and TRBJ2-1; D possibly matches TRBD1 or TRBD2 (5 bases each). With 2 bases removed from V and 2 bases from J, the gap between germline ends came to 10 bases. The CDR3 extends over 15 amino acids. The germline V gene has CDR1 ENHRY and CDR2 SYGVKD. CDR3 residues: CAISERGRTYNEQFF. CDR3 DNA: TGTGCCATCAGTGAGCGGGGACGCACCTACAATGAGCAGTTCTTC.

A few counts support this clonotype. The chain recombines TRBV9 with TRBJ1-5, with D possibly TRBD1 on 6 matching bases. This CDR3 spans 15 amino acids. The V gene's germline CDR1 is SGDLS and CDR2 YYNGEE. V lost 0 bases, J lost 6 bases, and 13 bases lay in between. Written as DNA, the CDR3 is TGTGCCAGCAGCGTAGCTGGGGGGGCGGGTCAGCCCCAGCATTTT. This encodes CASSVAGGAGQPQHF.

The chain recombines TRBV28 with TRBJ1-2; no clear D. The CDR3 is made up of 13 amino acids. V was clipped by 4 bases and J by 4 bases, with 10 bases between them. Germline-derived CDR1 and CDR2 are MDHEN and SYDVKM. CDR3 region: CASSSGRIYGYTF. CDR3 DNA: TGTGCCAGCAGTTCCGGACGGATCTATGGCTACACCTTC.

The chain uses TRBV6-1 and TRBJ1-4; the match to TRBD1 covers 8 bases. The V and J ends lost 5 bases and 5 bases, in that order; junction bases with no gene match: 4. Germline CDR1 reads MNHNS; CDR2 reads SASEGT. The CDR3 extends over 14 amino acids. CDR3 loop: CASSPTGVNEKLFF. The CDR3 DNA follows: TGTGCCAGCAGTCCGACAGGGGTGAATGAAAAACTGTTTTTT.

The chain recombines TRBV24-1 with TRBJ2-5; no reliable D call. Trimming pared 3 bases from V and 5 bases from J, leaving 12 bases between. Germline CDR1 KGHDR, CDR2 SFDVKD. This CDR3 is built from 14 residues. CDR3 loop: CATSDVQFPETQYF. The CDR3 bases are TGTGCCACCAGTGATGTACAGTTCCCGGAGACCCAGTACTTC.

Only a few counts were recorded for this clonotype. The chain couples TRBV30 to TRBJ1-5; D ambiguous. The CDR3 consists of 14 residues. Germline V gives CDR1 GTSNPN, CDR2 SVGIG (reference sequence). Trimming took off 0 bases at V and 1 base at J, with 7 bases between the two ends. The CDR3 sequence: CAWSVGGSNQPQHF. CDR3 nucleotides: TGTGCCTGGAGTGTAGGAGGAAGCAATCAGCCCCAGCATTTT.

The chain is built from TRBV7-9 and TRBJ2-5, with D possibly called TRBD1 or TRBD2 (5 bases each). In germline, CDR1 is SEHNR, CDR2 FQNEAQ (reference sequence). With 2 bases removed from V and 5 bases from J, the gap between germline ends came to 9 bases. The length of the CDR3 is 13 residues. The CDR3 loop reads CASSLQRGETQYF. As DNA, the CDR3 is TGTGCCAGCAGCTTACAGAGGGGCGAGACCCAGTACTTC. The full variable domain, completed using reference TRBV7-9 and TRBJ2-5, is DTGVSQNPRHKITKRGQNVTFRCDPISEHNRLYWYRQTLGQGPEFLTYFQNEAQLEKSRLLSDRFSAERPKGSFSTLEIQRTEQGDSAMYLCASSLQRGETQYFGPGTRLLVL.

The chain joins TRBV5-1 to TRBJ2-3; either TRBD1 or TRBD2 may fit D (5 bases each). Trimming stripped 5 bases from V and 0 bases from J, with 7 bases between. CDR3 length: 13 amino acids. Germline loops: CDR1 SGHRS, CDR2 YFSETQ. In nucleotides, the CDR3 is TGCGCCAGCAGGGGGGTCAGCACAGATACGCAGTATTTT. Its translation is CASRGVSTDTQYF.

The rearrangement joins TRBV5-5 to TRBJ2-1; D unclear. CDR1 SGHKS and CDR2 YYEKEE come from the germline V gene (reference sequence). V gave up 1 base and J gave up 13 bases, with 18 bases separating them. The length of the CDR3 is 14 residues. Here the CDR3 DNA reads TGTGCCAGCAGCTTGTTCTTCAAGACTGACGGACAGTTCTTC. Translated: CASSLFFKTDGQFF.

This clonotype showed up just a few times. V and J are TRBV6-1 and TRBJ2-1; TRBD2 might be the D (5 bases). CDR1 and CDR2 from the germline V gene are MNHNS and SASEGT. The CDR3 has 16 amino acids. V was cut by 7 bases and J by 2 bases, with 18 bases left in between. CDR3 in DNA: TGTGCCAGCACCGGGGTGGCGGGTTTAACCTACAATGAGCAGTTCTTC. Amino acids: CASTGVAGLTYNEQFF.

This clonotype was counted a few times. This chain joins TRBV4-2 and TRBJ1-5; no clear D. CDR1 and CDR2 (germline): LGHNA, YNFKEQ. The CDR3 runs 13 residues. V was shortened by 8 bases and J by 4 bases, with 12 bases between the two germline ends. The chain's CDR3 is CASGPGRNQPQHF. CDR3 DNA sequence: TGTGCCAGCGGCCCTGGGCGTAATCAGCCCCAGCATTTT.